This record looks at one T cell receptor (beta chain) sequence and its context. The antigen is unknown. The data belong to a study of CD8+ T cells in alopecia areata. The CDR3 is 14 amino acids. V dropped 6 bases and J dropped 4; count of bases not matched to a gene: 7. Looked up from germline, CDR1 is MNHNY and CDR2 is SVGAGI (reference sequence). Extracted from the samples, RNA was reverse transcribed into cDNA to serve as the sequencing template. The repertoire was sequenced with immunoSEQ multiplex PCR; TCRdb's copy has only in-frame clones and lacks some. The sample carries hundreds of thousands of clones, roughly two thirds recorded once. Overall study findings and caveats: Scalp sample sequencing also detects resident alphabeta T cells of normal skin.

The specimen comprised CD4+ T cells sorted from blood, sampled at week 0. V usage is TRBV6-6 and J usage is TRBJ1-2, with 8 bases matching TRBD1. This sequence was found in a human donor with alopecia areata. The CDR3 coding sequence is TGTGCCAGCAGAGATACGGGACAGGCCTATGGCTACACCTTC. The encoded protein is CASRDTGQAYGYTF.